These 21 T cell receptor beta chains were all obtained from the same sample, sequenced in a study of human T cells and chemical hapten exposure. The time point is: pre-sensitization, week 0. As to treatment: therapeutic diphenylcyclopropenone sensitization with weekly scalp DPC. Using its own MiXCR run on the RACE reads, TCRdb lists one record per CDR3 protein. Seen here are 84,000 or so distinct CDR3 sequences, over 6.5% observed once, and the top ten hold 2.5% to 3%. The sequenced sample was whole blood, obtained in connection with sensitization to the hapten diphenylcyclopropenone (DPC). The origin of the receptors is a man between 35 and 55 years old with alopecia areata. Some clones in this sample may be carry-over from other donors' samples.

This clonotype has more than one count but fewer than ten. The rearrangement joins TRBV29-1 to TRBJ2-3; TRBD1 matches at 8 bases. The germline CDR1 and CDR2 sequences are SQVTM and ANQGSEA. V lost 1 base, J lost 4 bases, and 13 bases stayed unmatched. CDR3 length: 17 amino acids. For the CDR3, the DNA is TGCAGCGTTGAAGCCGTCCGGCGGCAGGGGGCCTCAGATACGCAGTATTTT. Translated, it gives CSVEAVRRQGASDTQYF.

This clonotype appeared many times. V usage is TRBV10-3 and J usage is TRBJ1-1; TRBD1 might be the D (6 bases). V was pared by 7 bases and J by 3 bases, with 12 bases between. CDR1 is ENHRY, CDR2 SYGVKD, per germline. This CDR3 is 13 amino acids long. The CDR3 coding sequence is TGTGCCATCATTGGGGGGCGAGACACTGAAGCTTTCTTT. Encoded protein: CAIIGGRDTEAFF.

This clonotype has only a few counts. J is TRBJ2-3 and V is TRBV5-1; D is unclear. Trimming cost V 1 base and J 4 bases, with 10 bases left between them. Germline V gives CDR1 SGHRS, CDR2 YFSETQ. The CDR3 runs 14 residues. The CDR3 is CASSLWLDADTQYF. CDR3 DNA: TGCGCCAGCAGCTTGTGGCTAGATGCAGATACGCAGTATTTT. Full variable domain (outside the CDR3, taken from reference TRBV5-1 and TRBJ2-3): KAGVTQTPRYLIKTRGQQVTLSCSPISGHRSVSWYQQTPGQGLQFLFEYFSETQRNKGNFPGRFSGRQFSNSRSEMNVSTLELGDSALYLCASSLWLDADTQYFGPGTRLTVL.

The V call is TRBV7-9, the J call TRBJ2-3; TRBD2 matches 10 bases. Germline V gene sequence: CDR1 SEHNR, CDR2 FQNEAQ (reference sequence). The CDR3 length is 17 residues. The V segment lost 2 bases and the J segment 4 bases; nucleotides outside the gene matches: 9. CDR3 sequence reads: CASSLPVASGSADTQYF. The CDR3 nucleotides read TGTGCCAGCAGCTTACCCGTGGCTAGCGGGAGCGCAGATACGCAGTATTTT. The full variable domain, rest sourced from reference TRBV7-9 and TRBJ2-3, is DTGVSQNPRHKITKRGQNVTFRCDPISEHNRLYWYRQTLGQGPEFLTYFQNEAQLEKSRLLSDRFSAERPKGSFSTLEIQRTEQGDSAMYLCASSLPVASGSADTQYFGPGTRLTVL.

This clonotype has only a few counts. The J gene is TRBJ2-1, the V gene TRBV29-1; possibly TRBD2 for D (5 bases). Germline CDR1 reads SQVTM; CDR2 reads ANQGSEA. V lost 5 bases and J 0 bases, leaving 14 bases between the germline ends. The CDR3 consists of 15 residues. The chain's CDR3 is CSVRAGASSYNEQFF. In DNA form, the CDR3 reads TGCAGCGTTAGGGCGGGCGCCAGCTCCTACAATGAGCAGTTCTTC.

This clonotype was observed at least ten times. The CDR3 loop reads CSYGGPGETQYF. The CDR3 DNA is TGCAGCTACGGAGGCCCGGGGGAGACCCAGTACTTC. The chain employs TRBV29-1 and TRBJ2-5; tentatively, D is TRBD2 (5 bases). This CDR3 is 12 amino acids long. The germline V and J ends were trimmed by 8 bases and 5 bases, with 15 bases remaining between them. Germline-derived CDR1 and CDR2 are SQVTM and ANQGSEA.

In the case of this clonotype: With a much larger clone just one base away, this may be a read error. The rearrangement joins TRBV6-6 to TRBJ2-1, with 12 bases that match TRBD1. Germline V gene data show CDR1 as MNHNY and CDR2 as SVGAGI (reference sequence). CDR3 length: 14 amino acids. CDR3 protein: CASGGTGGFNELFF. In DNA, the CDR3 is TGTGCCAGTGGCGGGACAGGGGGCTTCAATGAGCTGTTCTTC.

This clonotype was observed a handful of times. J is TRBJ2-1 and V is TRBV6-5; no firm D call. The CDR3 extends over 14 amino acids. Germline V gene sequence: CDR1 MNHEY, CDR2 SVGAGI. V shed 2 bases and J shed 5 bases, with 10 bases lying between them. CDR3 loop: CASSYAGKNNEQFF. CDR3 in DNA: TGTGCCAGCAGTTACGCCGGAAAAAACAATGAGCAGTTCTTC.

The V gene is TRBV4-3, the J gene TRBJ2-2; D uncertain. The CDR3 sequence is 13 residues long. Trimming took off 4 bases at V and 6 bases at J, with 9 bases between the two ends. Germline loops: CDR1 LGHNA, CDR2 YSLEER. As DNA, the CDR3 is TGCGCCAGCAGCCGAGACGAGGCCGGGGAGCTGTTTTTT. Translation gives CASSRDEAGELFF.

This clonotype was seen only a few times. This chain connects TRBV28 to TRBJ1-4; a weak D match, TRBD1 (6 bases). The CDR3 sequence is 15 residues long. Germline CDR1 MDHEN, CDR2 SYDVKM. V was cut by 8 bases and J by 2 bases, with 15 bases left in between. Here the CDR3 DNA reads TGTGCCAGCCACAACTCAGGGGATACTAATGAAAAACTGTTTTTT. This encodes CASHNSGDTNEKLFF.

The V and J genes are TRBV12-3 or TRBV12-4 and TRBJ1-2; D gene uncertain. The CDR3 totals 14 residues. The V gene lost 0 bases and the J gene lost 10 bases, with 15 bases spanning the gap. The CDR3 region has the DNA TGTGCCAGCAGTTTAGCGAGCCAGCCTAACGACTACACCTTC. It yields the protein CASSLASQPNDYTF.

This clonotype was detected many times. The CDR3 loop reads CASRTRDFQETQYF. The CDR3, as DNA: TGTGCCAGCAGAACAAGGGACTTTCAAGAGACCCAGTACTTC. V and J are TRBV28 and TRBJ2-5, with D possibly being TRBD2 (6 bases). V dropped 6 bases and J dropped 2 bases, with 13 bases sitting between them. In germline, CDR1 is MDHEN, CDR2 SYDVKM. The CDR3 spans 14 residues. The complete variable domain, with remaining parts taken from reference TRBV28 and TRBJ2-5, reads DVKVTQSSRYLVKRTGEKVFLECVQDMDHENMFWYRQDPGLGLRLIYFSYDVKMKEKGDIPEGYSVSREKKERFSLILESASTNQTSMYLCASRTRDFQETQYFGPGTRLLVL.

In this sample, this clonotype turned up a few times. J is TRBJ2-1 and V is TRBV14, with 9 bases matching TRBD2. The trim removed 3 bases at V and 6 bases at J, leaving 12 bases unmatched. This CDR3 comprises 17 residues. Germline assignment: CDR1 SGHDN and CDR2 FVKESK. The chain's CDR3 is CASSHERGSGRVNEQFF. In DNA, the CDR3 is TGTGCCAGCAGCCATGAAAGAGGTAGCGGGAGAGTCAATGAGCAGTTCTTC.

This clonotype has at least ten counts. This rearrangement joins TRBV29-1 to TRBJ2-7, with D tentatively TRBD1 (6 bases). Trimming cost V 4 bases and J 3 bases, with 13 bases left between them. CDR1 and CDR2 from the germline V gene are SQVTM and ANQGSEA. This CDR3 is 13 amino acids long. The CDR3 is CSVVVAGDYEQYV. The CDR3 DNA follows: TGCAGCGTTGTAGTGGCAGGGGACTACGAGCAGTACGTC.

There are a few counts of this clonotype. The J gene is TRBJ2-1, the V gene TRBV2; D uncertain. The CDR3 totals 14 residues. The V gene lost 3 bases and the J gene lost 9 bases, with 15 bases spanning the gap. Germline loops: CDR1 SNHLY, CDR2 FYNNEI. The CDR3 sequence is CASSDLDQRREQFF. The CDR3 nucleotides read TGTGCCAGCAGTGATCTGGATCAGCGCCGTGAGCAGTTCTTC.

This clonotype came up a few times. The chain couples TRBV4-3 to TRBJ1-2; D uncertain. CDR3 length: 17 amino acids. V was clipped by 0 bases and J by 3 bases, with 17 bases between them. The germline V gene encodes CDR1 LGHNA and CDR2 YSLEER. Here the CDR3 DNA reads TGCGCCAGCAGCCAAGATCGCCAAACACGGTCCCACTATGGCTACACCTTC. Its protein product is CASSQDRQTRSHYGYTF.

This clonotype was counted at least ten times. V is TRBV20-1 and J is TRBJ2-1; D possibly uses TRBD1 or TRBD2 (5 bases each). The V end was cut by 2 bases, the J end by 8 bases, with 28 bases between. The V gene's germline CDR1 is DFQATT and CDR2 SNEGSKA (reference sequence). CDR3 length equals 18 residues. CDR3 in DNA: TGCAGTGCTAGAAGTCTGGTCTCGACGGGACCTGTTTGGGATGAGCAGTTCTTC. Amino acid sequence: CSARSLVSTGPVWDEQFF.

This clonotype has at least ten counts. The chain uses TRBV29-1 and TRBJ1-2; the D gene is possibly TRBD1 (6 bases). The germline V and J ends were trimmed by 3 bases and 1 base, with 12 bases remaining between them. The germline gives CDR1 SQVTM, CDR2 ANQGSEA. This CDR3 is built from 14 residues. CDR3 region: CSVDGQTDNYGYTF. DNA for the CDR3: TGCAGCGTTGACGGACAGACCGATAACTATGGCTACACCTTC. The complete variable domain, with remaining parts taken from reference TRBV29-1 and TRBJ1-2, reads SAVISQKPSRDICQRGTSLTIQCQVDSQVTMMFWYRQQPGQSLTLIATANQGSEATYESGFVIDKFPISRPNLTFSTLTVSNMSPEDSSIYLCSVDGQTDNYGYTFGSGTRLTVV.

CDR3 sequence: CASSQDKTGLAADTQYF. The CDR3 coding sequence is TGCGCCAGCAGCCAAGATAAGACGGGACTAGCGGCAGATACGCAGTATTTT. The chain is built from TRBV4-3 and TRBJ2-3; the match to TRBD2 covers 11 bases. There are 17 residues in the CDR3. Germline V gives CDR1 LGHNA, CDR2 YSLEER. With V trimmed by 0 bases and J by 4 bases, 6 bases remained unmatched.

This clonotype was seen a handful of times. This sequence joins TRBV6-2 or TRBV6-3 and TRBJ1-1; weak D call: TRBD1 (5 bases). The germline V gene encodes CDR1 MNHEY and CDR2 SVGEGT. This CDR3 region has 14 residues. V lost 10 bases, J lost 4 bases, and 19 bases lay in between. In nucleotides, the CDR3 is TGTGCCACCCAAACTTCGGGAAGGGGCACTGAAGCTTTCTTT. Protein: CATQTSGRGTEAFF.

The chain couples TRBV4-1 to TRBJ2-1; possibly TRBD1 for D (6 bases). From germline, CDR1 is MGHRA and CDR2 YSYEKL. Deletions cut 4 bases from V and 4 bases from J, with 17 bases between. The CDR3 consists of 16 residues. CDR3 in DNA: TGCGCCAGCAGCCCTCCCCCCGGGACAAAGTACAATGAGCAGTTCTTC. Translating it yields CASSPPPGTKYNEQFF.